The 7 T cell receptor beta chains below come from one sample, sequenced in a study of blood T cell repertoires in COVID-19. Assay: immunoSEQ multiplex PCR; the TCRdb copy retains only in-frame clones and omits some. The sample carries 25,000 to 35,000 clones, approximately 92% recorded once. Material: peripheral blood. Every receptor here comes from a man at least 80 years old with acute or convalescent COVID-19.

The chain carries TRBV20-1 and TRBJ2-7, with D maybe TRBD2 (5 bases). The V gene lost 4 bases and the J gene lost 5 bases, with 9 bases spanning the gap. This CDR3 has 11 residues. Germline values: CDR1 DFQATT, CDR2 SNEGSKA (reference sequence). DNA for the CDR3: TGCAGTGCTACCCCCGGGGACGAGCAGTACTTC. This codes for CSATPGDEQYF.

The chain has TRBV6-1 and TRBJ1-3; tentative D call: TRBD1 (6 bases). Germline V gene sequence: CDR1 MNHNS, CDR2 SASEGT. Deletions cut 4 bases from V and 0 bases from J, with 13 bases between. The CDR3 contains 16 residues. This chain's CDR3 is CASSVVQGSSGNTIYF. For the CDR3, the DNA is TGTGCCAGCAGTGTAGTACAGGGTTCCTCTGGAAACACCATATATTTT.

This clone was recorded once. The rearrangement joins TRBV6-6 to TRBJ2-1; D is perhaps TRBD2 (6 bases). The CDR3 covers 15 residues. The ends were cut back, 0 bases at V and 7 bases at J, with 13 bases in the middle. The germline CDR1 and CDR2 sequences are MNHNY and SVGAGI (reference sequence). The CDR3, as DNA: TGTGCCAGCAGTTACTCGGTCAAGACTAGTAATGAGCAGTTCTTC. Residues: CASSYSVKTSNEQFF.

The table lists this clone with a count of one. The gene calls are TRBV7-8 and TRBJ1-5; 9 bases align to TRBD1. Looked up from germline, CDR1 is SGHVS and CDR2 is FQNEAQ. The CDR3 length is 16 residues. The V and J ends lost 2 bases and 3 bases, in that order; junction bases with no gene match: 5. The CDR3 sequence is CASSLTDRGFNQPQHF. CDR3 in DNA: TGTGCCAGCAGCTTAACGGACAGGGGTTTCAATCAGCCCCAGCATTTT.

The J gene is TRBJ2-7, the V gene TRBV2; 8 nucleotides agree with TRBD1. The germline V gene has CDR1 SNHLY and CDR2 FYNNEI. The CDR3 extends over 15 amino acids. V lost 6 bases and J lost 7; bases outside the gene matches: 14. The CDR3 loop is CASRRQGAVSGEQYF. In DNA, the CDR3 is TGTGCCAGCAGGCGCCAGGGGGCGGTTTCCGGGGAGCAGTACTTC.

The rearrangement uses TRBV7-9 and TRBJ1-5; no clear D. Looked up from germline, CDR1 is SEHNR and CDR2 is FQNEAQ (reference sequence). This CDR3 comprises 15 residues. Trimming pared 0 bases from V and 6 bases from J, leaving 12 bases between. CDR3 coding DNA: TGTGCCAGCAGCTTAGCCGTGGGAGCGGCTCAGCCCCAGCATTTT. It codes for CASSLAVGAAQPQHF.

The rearrangement links TRBV7-2 to TRBJ1-5, with TRBD1 as a possible D gene (5 bases). Germline V gene lookup returns CDR1 SGHTA and CDR2 FQGNSA. V lost 5 bases and J 4 bases, leaving 15 bases between the germline ends. The length of the CDR3 is 15 residues. CDR3 DNA sequence: TGTGCCAGCAGCGCTGGGACTCTTCTAAATCAGCCCCAGCATTTT. It translates to CASSAGTLLNQPQHF.